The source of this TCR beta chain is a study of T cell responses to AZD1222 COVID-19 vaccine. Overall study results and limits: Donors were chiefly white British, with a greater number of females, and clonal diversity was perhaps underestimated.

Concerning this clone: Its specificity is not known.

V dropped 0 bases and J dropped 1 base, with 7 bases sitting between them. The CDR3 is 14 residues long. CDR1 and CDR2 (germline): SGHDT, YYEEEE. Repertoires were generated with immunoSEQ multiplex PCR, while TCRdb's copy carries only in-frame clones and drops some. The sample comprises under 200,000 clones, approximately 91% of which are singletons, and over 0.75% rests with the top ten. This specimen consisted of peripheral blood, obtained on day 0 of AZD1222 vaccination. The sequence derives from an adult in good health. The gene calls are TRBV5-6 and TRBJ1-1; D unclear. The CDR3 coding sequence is TGTGCCAGCAGCTTGGCCGCGGGGAACACTGAAGCTTTCTTT. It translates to CASSLAAGNTEAFF.